This is a list of T cell receptor beta chains from one sample in a study of control samples from healthy donors and cancer patients. Method: immunoSEQ multiplex PCR; TCRdb's copy keeps in-frame clones and lacks some. Among some 140,000 clones listed, 85% to 90% were seen once. Sequenced sample: PBMCs. Every receptor here comes from a man aged 50 to 60 with head and neck cancer. Each CDR3 is given with its conserved first and last residue. A D gene is named only where the DNA matches it firmly. Size tells how often a clone was seen (once, few, many) or the class of an expanded clone, and some rows leave it out.

v_call: TRBV19; clone_size: -; d_call: -; j_call: TRBJ1-2; cdr3_aa: CASSIRPANYGYTF; cdr3_nt: TGTGCCAGTAGTATTCGGCCAGCCAACTATGGCTACACCTTC
v_call: TRBV7-9; clone_size: -; d_call: TRBD2; j_call: TRBJ2-1; cdr3_aa: CASSLDVAGVEQFF; cdr3_nt: TGTGCCAGCAGCTTAGATGTAGCGGGAGTTGAGCAGTTCTTC
v_call: TRBV7-2; clone_size: once; d_call: TRBD2; j_call: TRBJ2-3; cdr3_aa: CASSLVAGGSATQYF; cdr3_nt: TGTGCCAGCAGCTTAGTAGCGGGAGGGTCCGCTACGCAGTATTTT
v_call: TRBV11-2; clone_size: -; d_call: -; j_call: TRBJ2-7; cdr3_aa: CASSLGGSSYEQYF; cdr3_nt: TGTGCCAGCAGCTTAGGCGGCAGCTCCTACGAGCAGTACTTC
v_call: TRBV19; clone_size: -; d_call: TRBD1; j_call: TRBJ1-1; cdr3_aa: CASSIKSGQGGNTEAFF; cdr3_nt: TGTGCCAGTAGTATAAAAAGTGGACAGGGCGGGAACACTGAAGCTTTCTTT
v_call: TRBV5-1; clone_size: -; d_call: -; j_call: TRBJ1-5; cdr3_aa: CASSSETRHF; cdr3_nt: TGCGCCAGCAGCTCAGAGACTCGTCATTTT
v_call: TRBV5-1; clone_size: -; d_call: -; j_call: TRBJ2-5; cdr3_aa: CASSRGQTQETQYF; cdr3_nt: TGCGCCAGCAGCCGCGGACAGACACAAGAGACCCAGTACTTC
v_call: TRBV28; clone_size: -; d_call: -; j_call: TRBJ2-7; cdr3_aa: CASTLGGRSYEQYF; cdr3_nt: TGTGCCAGCACCCTGGGTGGTCGCTCCTACGAGCAGTACTTC
v_call: TRBV29-1; clone_size: -; d_call: TRBD2; j_call: TRBJ2-1; cdr3_aa: CSVEGRTRFSHNEQFF; cdr3_nt: TGCAGCGTTGAAGGTCGGACTAGATTCAGCCACAATGAGCAGTTCTTC
v_call: TRBV27; clone_size: -; d_call: TRBD2; j_call: TRBJ2-3; cdr3_aa: CASSVIAGYTDTQYF; cdr3_nt: TGTGCCAGCAGTGTAATAGCGGGATACACAGATACGCAGTATTTT
v_call: TRBV19; clone_size: -; d_call: -; j_call: TRBJ1-5; cdr3_aa: CASSATGGYSNQPQHF; cdr3_nt: TGTGCCAGTAGTGCCACTGGAGGCTATAGCAATCAGCCCCAGCATTTT
v_call: TRBV27; clone_size: -; d_call: TRBD1; j_call: TRBJ1-2; cdr3_aa: CASSFFGGDRRPYGYTF; cdr3_nt: TGTGCCAGCAGTTTTTTCGGGGGGGACAGGAGGCCCTATGGCTACACCTTC
v_call: TRBV7-9; clone_size: -; d_call: -; j_call: TRBJ1-6; cdr3_aa: CASSFSGGQADNSPLHF; cdr3_nt: TGTGCCAGCAGCTTTAGTGGGGGGCAGGCGGATAATTCACCCCTCCACTTT
v_call: TRBV28; clone_size: -; d_call: -; j_call: TRBJ2-4; cdr3_aa: CASSPPPQGHIQYF; cdr3_nt: TGTGCCAGCAGTCCTCCTCCACAGGGCCACATTCAGTACTTC
v_call: TRBV7-9; clone_size: -; d_call: -; j_call: TRBJ1-4; cdr3_aa: CASSPGLSNEKLFF; cdr3_nt: TGTGCCAGCAGCCCGGGACTGAGTAATGAAAAACTGTTTTTT
v_call: TRBV7-9; clone_size: -; d_call: TRBD1; j_call: TRBJ1-3; cdr3_aa: CASSSPGQLGNTIYF; cdr3_nt: TGTGCCAGCAGCTCTCCGGGACAGCTTGGAAACACCATATATTTT
v_call: TRBV6-6; clone_size: -; d_call: TRBD2; j_call: TRBJ2-1; cdr3_aa: CASSYYLAGGYNEQFF; cdr3_nt: TGTGCCAGCAGTTATTACCTAGCGGGGGGGTACAATGAGCAGTTCTTC
v_call: TRBV6-1; clone_size: many; d_call: TRBD1; j_call: TRBJ1-1; cdr3_aa: CASSDGTGGTEAFF; cdr3_nt: TGTGCCAGCAGTGACGGGACAGGGGGCACTGAAGCTTTCTTT
v_call: TRBV19; clone_size: -; d_call: TRBD1; j_call: TRBJ1-1; cdr3_aa: CASSFTGQPNTEAFF; cdr3_nt: TGTGCCAGTAGTTTTACGGGACAGCCGAACACTGAAGCTTTCTTT
v_call: TRBV11-3; clone_size: -; d_call: -; j_call: TRBJ2-3; cdr3_aa: CASSFRETDTQYF; cdr3_nt: TGTGCCAGCAGCTTCCGGGAGACAGATACGCAGTATTTT
v_call: TRBV28; clone_size: -; d_call: -; j_call: TRBJ2-1; cdr3_aa: CASSLSPGAFYEQFF; cdr3_nt: TGTGCCAGCAGTTTATCCCCAGGGGCCTTCTATGAGCAGTTCTTC
v_call: TRBV18; clone_size: -; d_call: -; j_call: TRBJ2-2; cdr3_aa: CASSTSDPPTGELFF; cdr3_nt: TGTGCCAGCTCAACCTCGGACCCTCCCACCGGGGAGCTGTTTTTT
v_call: TRBV18; clone_size: -; d_call: -; j_call: TRBJ2-5; cdr3_aa: CASSQRGLPQETQYF; cdr3_nt: TGTGCCAGCTCCCAAAGGGGACTTCCACAAGAGACCCAGTACTTC
v_call: TRBV9; clone_size: once; d_call: TRBD1; j_call: TRBJ2-2; cdr3_aa: CASSVAPGQGTGELFF; cdr3_nt: TGTGCCAGCAGCGTAGCCCCGGGACAGGGGACCGGGGAGCTGTTTTTT
v_call: TRBV29-1; clone_size: -; d_call: -; j_call: TRBJ1-1; cdr3_aa: CSVERGRAGTEAFF; cdr3_nt: TGCAGCGTTGAAAGGGGCAGGGCGGGAACTGAAGCTTTCTTT
v_call: TRBV19; clone_size: -; d_call: TRBD1; j_call: TRBJ2-1; cdr3_aa: CASMTGAANNEQFF; cdr3_nt: TGTGCCAGCATGACAGGGGCTGCGAACAATGAGCAGTTCTTC
v_call: TRBV3-1/TRBV3-2; clone_size: -; d_call: TRBD1; j_call: TRBJ2-7; cdr3_aa: CASSYGRQGSYEQYF; cdr3_nt: TGTGCCAGCAGCTACGGGCGACAGGGAAGCTACGAGCAGTACTTC
v_call: TRBV11-2; clone_size: -; d_call: TRBD2; j_call: TRBJ2-7; cdr3_aa: CASTLTSGGPNEQYF; cdr3_nt: TGTGCCAGCACCTTAACTAGCGGGGGCCCTAACGAGCAGTACTTC